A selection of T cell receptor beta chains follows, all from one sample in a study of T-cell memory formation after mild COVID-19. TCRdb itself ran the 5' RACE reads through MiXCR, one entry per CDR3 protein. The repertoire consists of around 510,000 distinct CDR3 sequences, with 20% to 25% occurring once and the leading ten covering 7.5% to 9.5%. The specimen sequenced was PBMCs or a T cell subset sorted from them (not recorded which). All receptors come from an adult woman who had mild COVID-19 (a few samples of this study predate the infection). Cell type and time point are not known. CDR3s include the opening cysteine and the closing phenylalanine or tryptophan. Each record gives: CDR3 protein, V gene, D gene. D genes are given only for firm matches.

CDR3aa: CASSYPGLMNTEAFF; v_gene: TRBV6-5; d_gene: .
CDR3aa: CASSFYNEQFF; v_gene: TRBV5-8; d_gene: .
CDR3aa: CASSSGYYGYTF; v_gene: TRBV6-5; d_gene: .
CDR3aa: CASSNGVRSNQPQHF; v_gene: TRBV12-3/TRBV12-4; d_gene: .
CDR3aa: CASSLPLTGGSGANVLTF; v_gene: TRBV7-2; d_gene: TRBD1
CDR3aa: CASSFSRNTEAFF; v_gene: TRBV7-6; d_gene: .
CDR3aa: CSVVLGQSNTGELFF; v_gene: TRBV29-1; d_gene: .
CDR3aa: CASKTTLNTEAFF; v_gene: TRBV27; d_gene: .
CDR3aa: CASSHTPYEQYF; v_gene: TRBV6-2/TRBV6-3; d_gene: .
CDR3aa: CASSRTAGNTIYF; v_gene: TRBV3-1; d_gene: .
CDR3aa: CASSLGQGGYGYTF; v_gene: TRBV7-9; d_gene: TRBD1
CDR3aa: CASSWGGDSSGANVLTF; v_gene: TRBV5-6; d_gene: .
CDR3aa: CASSPRVVYEQYF; v_gene: TRBV18; d_gene: .
CDR3aa: CASSLDPGTGAFF; v_gene: TRBV5-1; d_gene: TRBD1
CDR3aa: CASSLSLTGLGEQYF; v_gene: TRBV7-9; d_gene: .
CDR3aa: CASSQESYSGGPDTQYF; v_gene: TRBV14; d_gene: TRBD2
CDR3aa: CASSGGQGLGETQYF; v_gene: TRBV5-1; d_gene: TRBD1
CDR3aa: CASSLPGGASTGELFF; v_gene: TRBV5-1; d_gene: TRBD1
CDR3aa: CASTQTRETQYF; v_gene: TRBV12-3/TRBV12-4; d_gene: .
CDR3aa: CASSLASQGGYGYTF; v_gene: TRBV5-5; d_gene: TRBD1
CDR3aa: CACDSFSWNSPLHF; v_gene: TRBV30; d_gene: .
CDR3aa: CASSPTSGEPYEQYF; v_gene: TRBV6-1; d_gene: TRBD2
CDR3aa: CSASGQSDHNEQFF; v_gene: TRBV20-1; d_gene: .
CDR3aa: CSGVSGRGTDTQYF; v_gene: TRBV20-1; d_gene: TRBD2
CDR3aa: CASSPTGLAGDEQFF; v_gene: TRBV11-1; d_gene: TRBD2
CDR3aa: CASTLKPGQGIYEQYF; v_gene: TRBV6-1; d_gene: TRBD1
CDR3aa: CASSQEKGALDEQYF; v_gene: TRBV14; d_gene: TRBD1
CDR3aa: CASSEGLLRETQYF; v_gene: TRBV5-1; d_gene: .
CDR3aa: CSVTHTRLAGGEETQYF; v_gene: TRBV20-1; d_gene: TRBD2
CDR3aa: CASSYSTKGETQYF; v_gene: TRBV6-5; d_gene: .
CDR3aa: CASSSGGTPSGRGGHTDTQYF; v_gene: TRBV11-1; d_gene: TRBD1
CDR3aa: CASSGPVGPPRIYGYTF; v_gene: TRBV12-3/TRBV12-4; d_gene: .
CDR3aa: CSPRRAGANEQFF; v_gene: TRBV29-1; d_gene: .
CDR3aa: CSVRGRADTEAFF; v_gene: TRBV29-1; d_gene: .
CDR3aa: CASSQDRVGGYTF; v_gene: TRBV4-3; d_gene: .
CDR3aa: CASRRAGTRNIRDTQYF; v_gene: TRBV2; d_gene: .
CDR3aa: CASSLLETTTLNF; v_gene: TRBV5-5; d_gene: .
CDR3aa: CASSLAPTGANTEAFF; v_gene: TRBV5-6; d_gene: .
CDR3aa: CASSYRDSPNTEAFF; v_gene: TRBV27; d_gene: TRBD1
CDR3aa: CASSPPLRRDSSYEQYF; v_gene: TRBV7-8; d_gene: .
CDR3aa: CASRRLAGGRETQYF; v_gene: TRBV4-1; d_gene: TRBD2
CDR3aa: CASSPGGANYEQYF; v_gene: TRBV12-3/TRBV12-4; d_gene: TRBD2
CDR3aa: CASSKEGTSGGDSSYNEQFF; v_gene: TRBV21-1; d_gene: .
CDR3aa: CSARDPHSGRTGKRVTQYF; v_gene: TRBV20-1; d_gene: TRBD2
CDR3aa: CAIQKANYGYTF; v_gene: TRBV7-9; d_gene: .
CDR3aa: CASSSSQLAGGSYEQYF; v_gene: TRBV7-6; d_gene: TRBD2
CDR3aa: CASSYSNLTYEQYF; v_gene: TRBV6-2/TRBV6-3; d_gene: .
CDR3aa: CAISVLGHTYEQYF; v_gene: TRBV10-3; d_gene: .